This TCR beta chain was captured by sequencing in a study of early T cells in non-severe SARS-CoV-2 infection. Study as a whole: Sequencing targeted bulk RNA from unsorted whole blood, leaving chains unpaired. Study-level results: Comparison of clonotypes with VDJdb favored anti-spike CD8 responses while missing private and CD4 specificities.

The protocol attached unique molecular identifiers to individual cDNA molecules. TCRdb called the 5' RACE reads again in MiXCR, with one record for every CDR3 protein. The data contain around 59,000 distinct CDR3 sequences, around 9.3% of them singletons. Germline lookup yields CDR1 SGHTA and CDR2 FQGTGA. The CDR3 consists of 14 residues. V lost 5 bases, J lost 1 base, and 11 bases lay in between. This clonotype has a count of ten or more. The antigen is undetermined. The sample taken for sequencing was whole blood. The chain employs TRBV7-3 and TRBJ2-5; possibly TRBD2 for D (6 bases). The sequence derives from an adult who was a healthcare worker with PCR-confirmed SARS-CoV-2 infection or an uninfected control (not recorded which). CDR3 sequence reads: CASSPQGLQETQYF. CDR3 DNA: TGTGCCAGCAGCCCTCAGGGACTCCAAGAGACCCAGTACTTC.